A single T cell receptor beta chain is shown here with its context. Its antigen is as yet unknown. The record originates from a study of OX40 agonist ivuxolimab in advanced cancers. The wider study: Six ivuxolimab dose levels, 0.01 to 10 mg/kg, were given intravenously every 2 weeks.

Overall study findings and caveats: Low normalized T-cell clonal expansion was additionally recorded for some nonresponders.

The germline CDR1 and CDR2 sequences are SGHRS and YFSETQ. CDR3 size: 17 residues. V lost 3 bases, J lost 7 bases, and 9 bases stayed unmatched. Sequencing was performed with immunoSEQ multiplex PCR; in TCRdb, only in-frame clones are kept and a portion is missing. Of approximately 70,000 clones in the sample, 80% to 90% were seen once. The sequencing here drew on CD4+ or CD8+ T cells sorted from blood, taken in a trial of the OX40 agonist ivuxolimab. The receptor was isolated from an adult with an advanced solid tumor such as melanoma, head and neck, liver or kidney cancer. The chain joins TRBV5-1 to TRBJ2-1, with TRBD2 matching 14 bases. CDR3 sequence reads: CASSWTAGTSGRNEQFF. CDR3 DNA: TGCGCCAGCAGCTGGACTGCCGGGACTAGCGGGAGAAATGAGCAGTTCTTC.